Given below is one T cell receptor beta chain in context. Antigen specificity is unknown. The entry originates in a study of CD8+ T cells in alopecia areata. Turning to the study itself: Dosing with tofacitinib proceeded for 6 to 18 months, followed by 6 months off drug. Study-wide results and caveats: Mice gave a clearer picture of TCR sharing than patients did, possibly for HLA-related reasons. During tofacitinib treatment, many expanded lesional clones remained in scalp and blood. Under tofacitinib, fewer expanded CD8+ clones appeared among the top 100 scalp clones.

As for treatment: oral pan-JAK inhibitor, 5-10 mg twice daily. cDNA reverse transcribed from extracted RNA served as the sequencing template. TCRdb's table, derived via immunoSEQ multiplex PCR, lists solely in-frame clones and lacks some. Of some 180,000 clones listed, approximately 55% are singletons. The CDR3 loop spans 14 amino acids. Germline V gene data show CDR1 as LNHNV and CDR2 as YYDKDF (reference sequence). Deletions cut 5 bases from V and 9 bases from J, with 17 bases between. Sequenced here: CD8+ T cells sorted from blood, sampled at week 24, from a patient treated with tofacitinib. This TCR came from a human donor with alopecia areata. This rearrangement joins TRBV15 to TRBJ1-5; D uncertain. CDR3 amino acids: CATSSRSGQGPQHF. The CDR3 DNA reads TGTGCCACCAGCTCCCGATCCGGCCAAGGGCCCCAGCATTTT.